The rows below give T cell receptor beta chains drawn from one sample of a study of T cells after yellow fever vaccination. A single record per CDR3 protein comes from TCRdb applying MiXCR to the 5' RACE reads. The sample has hundreds of thousands of distinct CDR3 sequences, around 4.9% seen once; the top ten hold more than 3%. Sequenced here: CD4+ T cells sorted from PBMCs, sampled on the day of the yellow fever booster vaccination. The receptor source for this set is a man aged 18 to 35 who received the YFV17D yellow fever vaccine. The CDR3 runs from the conserved cysteine through the conserved F or W. Each record gives: J gene, V gene, D gene, clone size, CDR3 protein, CDR3 DNA. D genes are given only for firm matches. The size entry is marked missing in some rows and otherwise reads once, few, many or a size class.

j_gene: TRBJ2-4; v_gene: TRBV6-5; d_gene: -; abundance: few; CDR3aa: CASSRTLAKNIQYF; CDR3nt: TGTGCCAGCAGTCGGACACTAGCCAAAAACATTCAGTACTTC
j_gene: TRBJ2-7; v_gene: TRBV9; d_gene: -; abundance: few; CDR3aa: CASSVTAAQYEQYF; CDR3nt: TGTGCCAGCAGCGTAACGGCAGCCCAATACGAGCAGTACTTC
j_gene: TRBJ2-2; v_gene: TRBV11-1; d_gene: -; abundance: few; CDR3aa: CASSPGGMLGELFF; CDR3nt: TGTGCCAGCAGCCCTGGAGGCATGCTCGGGGAGCTGTTTTTT
j_gene: TRBJ1-5; v_gene: TRBV27; d_gene: -; abundance: -; CDR3aa: CASSLKAGGHQPQHF; CDR3nt: TGTGCCAGCAGTTTAAAGGCCGGAGGGCATCAGCCCCAGCATTTT
j_gene: TRBJ2-5; v_gene: TRBV5-1; d_gene: TRBD2; abundance: few; CDR3aa: CASTNSGGQETQYF; CDR3nt: TGCGCCAGCACTAATAGCGGGGGCCAAGAGACCCAGTACTTC
j_gene: TRBJ2-6; v_gene: TRBV7-2; d_gene: -; abundance: few; CDR3aa: CASSPRSSGANVLTF; CDR3nt: TGTGCCAGCAGCCCCCGATCCTCTGGGGCCAACGTCCTGACTTTC
j_gene: TRBJ1-1; v_gene: TRBV6-1; d_gene: -; abundance: few; CDR3aa: CASSEASGYTEAFF; CDR3nt: TGTGCCAGCAGTGAAGCTTCAGGGTACACTGAAGCTTTCTTT
j_gene: TRBJ1-4; v_gene: TRBV20-1; d_gene: -; abundance: few; CDR3aa: CSARERLFEKLFF; CDR3nt: TGCAGTGCTAGGGAGAGGCTCTTTGAAAAACTGTTTTTT
j_gene: TRBJ2-1; v_gene: TRBV10-3; d_gene: -; abundance: few; CDR3aa: CAISAMGREQFF; CDR3nt: TGTGCCATCAGTGCCATGGGAAGGGAGCAGTTCTTC
j_gene: TRBJ1-2; v_gene: TRBV20-1; d_gene: -; abundance: few; CDR3aa: CSASRHGYGYTF; CDR3nt: TGCAGTGCTAGTCGACATGGCTATGGCTACACCTTC
j_gene: TRBJ2-3; v_gene: TRBV7-3; d_gene: -; abundance: -; CDR3aa: CASSLVGWDTQYF; CDR3nt: TGTGCCAGCAGCTTAGTGGGTTGGGATACGCAGTATTTT
j_gene: TRBJ2-3; v_gene: TRBV6-2/TRBV6-3; d_gene: -; abundance: many; CDR3aa: CASSFPETDTQYF; CDR3nt: TGTGCCAGCAGTTTCCCCGAGACAGATACGCAGTATTTT
j_gene: TRBJ2-7; v_gene: TRBV5-1; d_gene: TRBD1; abundance: many; CDR3aa: CASRSGTGGPVRYF; CDR3nt: TGCGCCAGCAGATCCGGGACAGGGGGGCCAGTGCGGTACTTC
j_gene: TRBJ2-2; v_gene: TRBV6-1; d_gene: -; abundance: few; CDR3aa: CASSEAQNEGELFF; CDR3nt: TGTGCCAGCAGTGAAGCGCAAAATGAGGGGGAGCTGTTTTTT
j_gene: TRBJ2-6; v_gene: TRBV7-2; d_gene: -; abundance: -; CDR3aa: CASSVQGTISGANVLTF; CDR3nt: TGTGCCAGCAGCGTACAGGGCACAATTTCTGGGGCCAACGTCCTGACTTTC
j_gene: TRBJ2-3; v_gene: TRBV4-2; d_gene: -; abundance: -; CDR3aa: CASSQVWSYTDTQYF; CDR3nt: TGTGCCAGCAGCCAAGTATGGAGTTACACAGATACGCAGTATTTT
j_gene: TRBJ1-6; v_gene: TRBV6-5; d_gene: -; abundance: many; CDR3aa: CASTTSSYNSPLHF; CDR3nt: TGTGCCAGCACCACGAGCTCCTATAATTCACCCCTCCACTTT
j_gene: TRBJ1-2; v_gene: TRBV2; d_gene: -; abundance: many; CDR3aa: CASSVGVDYGYTF; CDR3nt: TGTGCCAGCAGTGTAGGGGTTGACTATGGCTACACCTTC
j_gene: TRBJ2-1; v_gene: TRBV6-2/TRBV6-3; d_gene: TRBD1; abundance: -; CDR3aa: CASSRDRPSYNEQFF; CDR3nt: TGTGCCAGCAGCAGGGACAGACCCTCCTACAATGAGCAGTTCTTC
j_gene: TRBJ2-1; v_gene: TRBV29-1; d_gene: -; abundance: -; CDR3aa: CTALTSGYNEQFF; CDR3nt: TGCACCGCCCTGACTTCAGGCTACAATGAGCAGTTCTTC
j_gene: TRBJ2-2; v_gene: TRBV12-3/TRBV12-4; d_gene: -; abundance: -; CDR3aa: CASSSSRDRNTGELFF; CDR3nt: TGTGCCAGCAGCAGTTCTCGCGACCGAAACACCGGGGAGCTGTTTTTT
j_gene: TRBJ2-4; v_gene: TRBV19; d_gene: -; abundance: few; CDR3aa: CASSKGLYSLAKNIQYF; CDR3nt: TGTGCCAGTAGTAAGGGACTTTACTCACTAGCCAAAAACATTCAGTACTTC
j_gene: TRBJ2-3; v_gene: TRBV9; d_gene: -; abundance: -; CDR3aa: CASSGDGQTDTQYF; CDR3nt: TGTGCCAGCAGCGGGGATGGACAGACAGATACGCAGTATTTT
j_gene: TRBJ2-1; v_gene: TRBV5-6; d_gene: -; abundance: -; CDR3aa: CASSVSLEQFF; CDR3nt: TGTGCCAGCAGCGTTAGCCTGGAGCAGTTCTTC
j_gene: TRBJ1-1; v_gene: TRBV5-1; d_gene: TRBD1; abundance: many; CDR3aa: CASSFYGTGAAFF; CDR3nt: TGCGCCAGCAGCTTCTATGGGACAGGGGCCGCTTTCTTT
j_gene: TRBJ1-6; v_gene: TRBV12-3/TRBV12-4; d_gene: -; abundance: many; CDR3aa: CASTPFGESNSPLHF; CDR3nt: TGTGCCAGCACCCCATTCGGGGAGTCGAATTCACCCCTCCACTTT
j_gene: TRBJ2-2; v_gene: TRBV7-3; d_gene: -; abundance: many; CDR3aa: CASSSGTGRTGELFF; CDR3nt: TGTGCCAGCAGCTCTGGTACAGGGAGGACCGGGGAGCTGTTTTTT
j_gene: TRBJ2-3; v_gene: TRBV5-5; d_gene: -; abundance: many; CDR3aa: CASSLTGPHTDTQYF; CDR3nt: TGTGCCAGCAGCCTGACGGGACCGCATACAGATACGCAGTATTTT
j_gene: TRBJ1-4; v_gene: TRBV5-4; d_gene: -; abundance: few; CDR3aa: CASSIFWGSGEKLFF; CDR3nt: TGTGCCAGCAGCATCTTCTGGGGAAGTGGTGAAAAACTGTTTTTT
j_gene: TRBJ1-5; v_gene: TRBV3-1; d_gene: -; abundance: -; CDR3aa: CASSQGQFSNQPQHF; CDR3nt: TGTGCCAGCAGCCAAGGACAGTTTAGCAATCAGCCCCAGCATTTT
j_gene: TRBJ2-3; v_gene: TRBV5-4; d_gene: TRBD1; abundance: many; CDR3aa: CASSLARGQGTDTQYF; CDR3nt: TGTGCCAGCAGCTTGGCTAGGGGACAGGGAACAGATACGCAGTATTTT
j_gene: TRBJ2-5; v_gene: TRBV2; d_gene: TRBD2; abundance: many; CDR3aa: CASSRLAQETQYF; CDR3nt: TGTGCCAGCAGCCGACTAGCCCAAGAGACCCAGTACTTC
j_gene: TRBJ2-3; v_gene: TRBV4-3; d_gene: TRBD2; abundance: many; CDR3aa: CASSQGRRTSGALSTDTQYF; CDR3nt: TGCGCCAGCAGCCAAGGGCGAAGGACTAGCGGGGCCCTTAGCACAGATACGCAGTATTTT
j_gene: TRBJ1-5; v_gene: TRBV7-2; d_gene: TRBD1; abundance: few; CDR3aa: CASSLDGQGGREPQHF; CDR3nt: TGTGCCAGCAGCTTAGACGGACAGGGGGGAAGGGAGCCCCAGCATTTT
j_gene: TRBJ1-6; v_gene: TRBV7-2; d_gene: TRBD1; abundance: few; CDR3aa: CASSPRQGVNSPLHF; CDR3nt: TGTGCCAGCAGCCCAAGACAGGGAGTGAATTCACCCCTCCACTTT
j_gene: TRBJ1-1; v_gene: TRBV29-1; d_gene: -; abundance: -; CDR3aa: CSARRGGAEAFF; CDR3nt: TGCAGCGCCCGAAGGGGGGGCGCTGAAGCTTTCTTT
j_gene: TRBJ2-5; v_gene: TRBV3-1; d_gene: -; abundance: many; CDR3aa: CASSQGRGFGQETQYF; CDR3nt: TGTGCCAGCAGCCAAGGGCGGGGCTTTGGCCAAGAGACCCAGTACTTC
j_gene: TRBJ1-3; v_gene: TRBV29-1; d_gene: -; abundance: many; CDR3aa: CSASEVSSGNTIYF; CDR3nt: TGCAGCGCAAGCGAGGTTTCCTCTGGAAACACCATATATTTT